Listed below are T cell receptor beta chains from one sample, sequenced in a study of OX40 agonist ivuxolimab in advanced cancers. Using immunoSEQ multiplex PCR, the repertoire was profiled, and TCRdb retains in-frame clones only, with some absent. The profile shows tens of thousands of clones, approximately 78% of them singletons. Sequences were derived from CD4+ or CD8+ T cells sorted from blood, sampled in a trial of the OX40 agonist ivuxolimab. These receptors were obtained from an adult with an advanced solid tumor such as melanoma, head and neck, liver or kidney cancer. CDR3s include the opening cysteine and the closing phenylalanine or tryptophan. D genes are given only for firm matches. Rows give clone size only sometimes, using once, few, many, or a class for an expanded clone.

16 | NA | TRBJ2-5 | NA | TRBV5-1 | TGCGCCAGCAGCTTGATGGTCAGTCAGGGTTTGGAGACCCAGTACTTC | CASSLMVSQGLETQYF
15 | NA | TRBJ1-3 | NA | TRBV6-5 | TGTGCCAGCAGCTCAGGGGTTCGAACTGGAAACACCATATATTTT | CASSSGVRTGNTIYF
13 | NA | TRBJ2-3 | NA | TRBV7-2 | TGTGCCAGCGGGACATGGAGCACAGATACGCAGTATTTT | CASGTWSTDTQYF
14 | NA | TRBJ2-1 | TRBD1 | TRBV7-2 | TGTGCCAGCAGCAATAAAAGGACAGGGGGTGAGCAGTTCTTC | CASSNKRTGGEQFF
15 | NA | TRBJ2-3 | NA | TRBV9 | TGTGCCAGCAGCCGGACACTCTCAGCGGTAAATACGCAGTATTTT | CASSRTLSAVNTQYF
13 | NA | TRBJ1-2 | NA | TRBV5-5 | TGTGCCAGCAGCTTAGGACTGAACTATGGCTACACCTTC | CASSLGLNYGYTF
13 | once | TRBJ2-5 | NA | TRBV11-2 | TGTGCCAGCAGCTCCGGGATCCAAGAGACCCAGTACTTC | CASSSGIQETQYF
14 | NA | TRBJ1-4 | NA | TRBV7-3 | TGTGCCAGCAGCTCTGTTGCAACTAATGAAAAACTGTTTTTT | CASSSVATNEKLFF
12 | NA | TRBJ1-1 | NA | TRBV28 | TGTGCCAGCAGGGGTTTTTACACTGAAGCTTTCTTT | CASRGFYTEAFF
13 | NA | TRBJ1-1 | NA | TRBV11-3 | TGTGCCAGCAGCTTAGGACCGAACACTGAAGCTTTCTTT | CASSLGPNTEAFF
16 | NA | TRBJ2-2 | NA | TRBV5-1 | TGCGCCAGCAGTTTAACCGGGATCTCGAACACCGGGGAGCTGTTTTTT | CASSLTGISNTGELFF
16 | NA | TRBJ2-3 | NA | TRBV7-7 | TGTGCTAGCAGCTTAAGGCCGGCGGGTTTGGCAGATACGCAGTATTTT | CASSLRPAGLADTQYF
15 | NA | TRBJ1-1 | NA | TRBV6-1 | TGTGCCAGCAGTGAATGGAGCAGCCGGAGCCGGAACCTCATGTTT | CASSEWSSRSRNLMF
14 | NA | TRBJ1-2 | TRBD1 | TRBV9 | TGTGCCAGCAGCGTTTGGACAGGGGGATATGGCTACACCTTC | CASSVWTGGYGYTF
13 | NA | TRBJ1-5 | NA | TRBV7-2 | TGTGCCAGCAGCTCAGGTAGCAATCAGCCCCAGCATTTT | CASSSGSNQPQHF
14 | NA | TRBJ1-4 | NA | TRBV15 | TGTGCCACCAGCAGAGATCAGGCTAATGAAAAACTGTTTTTT | CATSRDQANEKLFF
13 | NA | TRBJ2-7 | NA | TRBV5-4 | TGTGCCAGCAGCCTTGGAGGGCCTTACGAGCAGTACTTC | CASSLGGPYEQYF
15 | NA | TRBJ1-1 | TRBD1 | TRBV19 | TGTGCCAGTAGTAATGGACAGGGATGGAACACTGAAGCTTTCTTT | CASSNGQGWNTEAFF
12 | NA | TRBJ1-2 | NA | TRBV21-1 | TGTGCAATACCCGCTGACAGGGCAGTCGACACCTTC | CAIPADRAVDTF
13 | NA | TRBJ1-1 | TRBD1 | TRBV5-1 | TGCGCCAGCAGCTTGACAGGGGTCACTGAAGCTTTCTTT | CASSLTGVTEAFF
19 | once | TRBJ2-4 | NA | TRBV7-9 | TGTGCCAGCAGCTTAGATTGGGGAAGAGGGGCTGGCGCCAAAAACATTCAGTACTTC | CASSLDWGRGAGAKNIQYF
14 | NA | TRBJ1-5 | NA | TRBV2 | TGTGCCAGCAGCAGGGAGGAAGGTGATCAGCCCCAGCATTTT | CASSREEGDQPQHF
14 | NA | TRBJ2-5 | TRBD2 | TRBV5-4 | TGTGCCAGCAGCTTTGGCTGGGGGGGAGAGACCCAGTACTTC | CASSFGWGGETQYF
14 | NA | TRBJ2-1 | TRBD2 | TRBV7-3 | TGTGCCAGCAGCATTGGGACTAGTGGGAATGAGCAGTTCTTC | CASSIGTSGNEQFF
16 | NA | TRBJ1-2 | NA | TRBV4-3 | TGCGCCAGCAGCCAAGGGGCAGGGCGAGCTAACTATGGCTACACCTTC | CASSQGAGRANYGYTF
15 | NA | TRBJ1-5 | TRBD1 | TRBV6-5 | TGTGCCAGCAGTTCATTGCAGGGGGGGAATCAGCCCCAGCATTTT | CASSSLQGGNQPQHF
15 | NA | TRBJ1-6 | TRBD1 | TRBV5-6 | TGTGCCAGCAGCAGAAGACAGGGGCCCATGAGGGCCCTCCACTTT | CASSRRQGPMRALHF
19 | NA | TRBJ2-3 | TRBD2 | TRBV28 | TGTGCCAGCACCCGCATAGATTTTAGTTCGCGGGAGGGGGGAGATACGCAGTATTTT | CASTRIDFSSREGGDTQYF
15 | NA | TRBJ2-5 | NA | TRBV10-3 | TGTGCCATCAGTGAGTCAGGGGCGAAGACTGAGACCCAGTACTTC | CAISESGAKTETQYF
14 | NA | TRBJ1-6 | TRBD1 | TRBV18 | TGTGCCAGCTCAAGGGACAGGGGAGATTCACCCCTCCACTTT | CASSRDRGDSPLHF
16 | NA | TRBJ2-3 | TRBD2 | TRBV5-1 | TGCGCCAGCAGCTTGCTCCTAGCGGGATTCACAGATACGCAGTATTTT | CASSLLLAGFTDTQYF